Listed here are 4 T cell receptor beta chains from one sample, sequenced in a study of T cell changes during pregnancy in multiple sclerosis. The assay was immunoSEQ multiplex PCR, and TCRdb's table has in-frame clones only and misses some. The sample carries 48,000 or so clones, around 94% recorded once. The material was CD4+ T cells from peripheral blood mononuclear cells, obtained in the first trimester of pregnancy. The origin of the receptors is a female donor with multiple sclerosis, enrolled in a pregnancy study.

The V call is TRBV5-1, the J call TRBJ2-2, with 8 bases identical to TRBD1. Germline loops: CDR1 SGHRS, CDR2 YFSETQ. The CDR3 is 14 residues long. The V segment lost 8 bases and the J segment 6 bases; nucleotides outside the gene matches: 9. The CDR3 is CASGQGGYPGELFF. The CDR3 DNA sequence: TGCGCCAGTGGACAGGGCGGGTACCCCGGGGAGCTGTTTTTT.

The chain links TRBV5-1 to TRBJ2-2; no definite D call. Trimming left V 0 bases short and J 3 bases short, with 12 bases between. Germline V gene sequence: CDR1 SGHRS, CDR2 YFSETQ. This CDR3 has 16 amino acids. In DNA, the CDR3 is TGCGCCAGCAGCTTGGAAACGTTACAATACACCGGGGAGCTGTTTTTT. Translated: CASSLETLQYTGELFF.

The chain combines TRBV5-4 with TRBJ2-3; 9 nucleotides line up with TRBD2. Germline values: CDR1 SGHNT, CDR2 YYREEE (reference sequence). There are 16 residues in the CDR3. V lost 4 bases to trimming and J lost 6 bases; unmatched junction nucleotides: 12. In DNA, the CDR3 is TGTGCCAGCAGCCCCTCGGGCAGAGCGGGGGGCGATACGCAGTATTTT. It codes for CASSPSGRAGGDTQYF.

The gene calls are TRBV10-3 and TRBJ1-4, with 8 bases lining up with TRBD1. Unmatched junction bases numbered 2, after V lost 4 bases and J lost 4 bases. The CDR3 totals 14 residues. Per germline, CDR1 ENHRY and CDR2 SYGVKD. DNA for the CDR3: TGTGCCATCAGTGGGACAGGGAATAATGAAAAACTGTTTTTT. It specifies CAISGTGNNEKLFF.